The 12 T cell receptor beta chains listed next were all sequenced from one sample in a study of metastatic and nonmetastatic thyroid tumors. All patients reached thyroid surgery having received no treatment beforehand. TCRdb re-clonotyped the PCR reads via MiXCR. The sample has under 25,000 clones, over 20% seen once; the top ten hold approximately 8.1%. Sequencing input: adjacent normal tissue. The source is a female donor with papillary thyroid cancer or a benign thyroid nodule (not recorded which). Some clones in this sample may be carry-over from other donors' samples.

The chain uses TRBV30 and TRBJ2-7; D is undetermined. Germline lookup yields CDR1 GTSNPN and CDR2 SVGIG (reference sequence). Trimming left V 2 bases short and J 4 bases short, with 6 bases between. There are 11 residues in the CDR3. Here the CDR3 DNA reads TGTGCCTGGAGTCCCGCATACGAGCAGTACTTC. Translated: CAWSPAYEQYF.

This clone was seen a few times. This rearrangement joins TRBV20-1 to TRBJ1-1; weak D call: TRBD1 (6 bases). CDR3 size: 14 residues. The V end was cut by 7 bases, the J end by 0 bases, with 15 bases between. The germline V gene encodes CDR1 DFQATT and CDR2 SNEGSKA (reference sequence). CDR3 nucleotide sequence: TGCAGTGGGACGGGGGGCGTATTGAACACTGAAGCTTTCTTT. This codes for CSGTGGVLNTEAFF.

This clone was found a few times. The chain joins TRBV19 to TRBJ2-7, with 7 bases fitting TRBD1. CDR3 size: 14 residues. Trimming at V came to 4 bases and at J to 6 bases, leaving 9 bases not matched to a gene. Germline V gene lookup returns CDR1 LNHDA and CDR2 SQIVND (reference sequence). The CDR3 sequence is CASSTATGLFEQYF. The CDR3 DNA is TGTGCCAGTAGTACCGCGACAGGGTTATTCGAGCAGTACTTC.

This clone was picked up a small number of times. The V call is TRBV18, the J call TRBJ1-4; TRBD1 matches 8 bases. The trim removed 5 bases at V and 8 bases at J, leaving 13 bases unmatched. Germline loops: CDR1 KGHSH, CDR2 LQKENI. This CDR3 comprises 16 residues. In nucleotides, the CDR3 is TGTGCCAGCTCAACTTTCCGGACAGGGAGAATCGAAAAACTGTTTTTT. Amino acids: CASSTFRTGRIEKLFF.

V gene TRBV5-1 combines with J gene TRBJ1-2, with 8 positions matching TRBD1. After removal of 4 bases from V and 8 bases from J, the junction contained 7 bases not matched to a gene. Germline V gene data show CDR1 as SGHRS and CDR2 as YFSETQ. The CDR3 contains 13 residues. This chain's CDR3 is CASSPGGAAGYTF. CDR3 DNA sequence: TGCGCCAGCAGCCCAGGGGGCGCGGCGGGCTACACCTTC.

This clone occurred a few times. V usage is TRBV20-1 and J usage is TRBJ1-3; D ambiguous. CDR1 and CDR2 from the germline V gene are DFQATT and SNEGSKA (reference sequence). This CDR3 contains 14 residues. V gave up 0 bases and J gave up 0 bases, with 6 bases separating them. CDR3 loop: CSARDPRSGNTIYF. The CDR3 DNA reads TGCAGTGCTAGAGATCCACGCTCTGGAAACACCATATATTTT.

In this sample, this clone is medium-sized (0.01 to 0.1%). The V call is TRBV7-8, the J call TRBJ2-5; D possibly corresponds to TRBD1 (6 bases). Deletions cut 5 bases from V and 4 bases from J, with 11 bases between. Germline V CDR1 and CDR2: SGHVS, FQNEAQ. The CDR3 contains 13 residues. The CDR3 loop reads CASSPVGGETQYF. The CDR3, as DNA: TGTGCCAGCAGCCCCGTAGGGGGAGAGACCCAGTACTTC. Together with reference TRBV7-8 and TRBJ2-5, the CDR3 gives the full variable domain: GAGVSQSPRYKVAKRGQDVALRCDPISGHVSLFWYQQALGQGPEFLTYFQNEAQLDKSGLPSDRFFAERPEGSVSTLKIQRTQQEDSAVYLCASSPVGGETQYFGPGTRLLVL.

The chain links TRBV4-1 to TRBJ2-1; the match to TRBD2 covers 7 bases. With V trimmed by 3 bases and J by 4 bases, 9 bases remained unmatched. This CDR3 region has 16 residues. Looked up from germline, CDR1 is MGHRA and CDR2 is YSYEKL. CDR3 sequence: CASSQGSGFGYNEQFF. CDR3 DNA: TGCGCCAGCAGCCAGGGTAGCGGGTTCGGGTACAATGAGCAGTTCTTC.

CDR3: CASSMGSYTGELFF. In nucleotides, the CDR3 is TGTGCCAGTAGTATGGGATCCTACACCGGGGAGCTGTTTTTT. The chain uses TRBV19 and TRBJ2-2; no reliable D call. V was shortened by 3 bases and J by 3 bases, with 8 bases between the two germline ends. Per germline, CDR1 LNHDA and CDR2 SQIVND (reference sequence). The CDR3 is 14 amino acids.

Written as DNA, the CDR3 is TGTGCCAGCAGTTCCTTACAGGGTGGGGAGACCCAGTACTTC. Its translation is CASSSLQGGETQYF. The J gene is TRBJ2-5, the V gene TRBV27; D is perhaps TRBD1 (6 bases). Germline CDR1 MNHEY, CDR2 SMNVEV (reference sequence). This CDR3 contains 14 residues. Trimming cost V 4 bases and J 5 bases, with 14 bases left between them.

Only a few counts were recorded for this clone. The genes are TRBV12-3 or TRBV12-4 and TRBJ1-2, with 8 bases lining up with TRBD1. The V segment lost 6 bases and the J segment 4 bases; nucleotides outside the gene matches: 7. This CDR3 is built from 14 residues. CDR3 in DNA: TGTGCCAGCAGCCCAGACGGACAGGGCTATGGCTACACCTTC. Translation gives CASSPDGQGYGYTF.

This clone was picked up many times. The chain employs TRBV18 and TRBJ2-7, with D perhaps TRBD1 (6 bases). The CDR3 consists of 14 residues. Between the trimmed V and J ends, which lost 3 bases and 2 bases, there was a span of 11 bases. Per the germline V gene, CDR1 is KGHSH and CDR2 is LQKENI. Here the CDR3 reads CASSPETGTYEQYF. The DNA for the CDR3 is TGTGCCAGCTCACCCGAGACAGGCACCTACGAGCAGTACTTC.